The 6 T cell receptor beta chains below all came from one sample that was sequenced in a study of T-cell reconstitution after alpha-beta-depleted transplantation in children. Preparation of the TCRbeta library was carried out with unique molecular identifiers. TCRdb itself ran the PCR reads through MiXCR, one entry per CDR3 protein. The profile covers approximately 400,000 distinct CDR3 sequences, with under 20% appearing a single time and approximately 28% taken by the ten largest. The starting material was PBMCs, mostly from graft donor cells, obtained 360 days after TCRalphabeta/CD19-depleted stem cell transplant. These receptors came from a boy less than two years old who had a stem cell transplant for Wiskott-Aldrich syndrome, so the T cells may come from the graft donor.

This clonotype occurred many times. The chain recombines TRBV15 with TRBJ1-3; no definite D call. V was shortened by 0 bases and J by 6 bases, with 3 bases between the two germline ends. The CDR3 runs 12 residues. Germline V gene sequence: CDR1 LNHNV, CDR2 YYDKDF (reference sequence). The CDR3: CATSRDENTIYF. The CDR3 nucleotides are TGTGCCACCAGCAGAGATGAAAACACCATATATTTT.

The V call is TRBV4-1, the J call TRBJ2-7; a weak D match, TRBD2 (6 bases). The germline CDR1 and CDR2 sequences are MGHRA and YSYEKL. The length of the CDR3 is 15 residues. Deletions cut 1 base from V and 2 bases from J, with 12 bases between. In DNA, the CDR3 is TGCGCCAGCAGCCAAGTATTTAGGACTACCTACGAGCAGTACTTC. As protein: CASSQVFRTTYEQYF.

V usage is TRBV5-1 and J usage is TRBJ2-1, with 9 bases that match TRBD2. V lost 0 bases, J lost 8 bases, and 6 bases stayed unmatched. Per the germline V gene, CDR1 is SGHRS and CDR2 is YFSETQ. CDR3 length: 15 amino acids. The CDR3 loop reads CASSLGHSGSYEQFF. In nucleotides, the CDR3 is TGCGCCAGCAGCTTGGGACATAGCGGGAGCTATGAGCAGTTCTTC.

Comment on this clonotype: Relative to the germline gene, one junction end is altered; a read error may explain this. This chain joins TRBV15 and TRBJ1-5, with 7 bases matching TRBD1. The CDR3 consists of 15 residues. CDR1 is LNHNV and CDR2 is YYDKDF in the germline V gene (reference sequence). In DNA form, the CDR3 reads TGTGCCACCAGCCGAGACCCGGGACAGCGTCAGCCCCAGCATTTT. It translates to CATSRDPGQRQPQHF.

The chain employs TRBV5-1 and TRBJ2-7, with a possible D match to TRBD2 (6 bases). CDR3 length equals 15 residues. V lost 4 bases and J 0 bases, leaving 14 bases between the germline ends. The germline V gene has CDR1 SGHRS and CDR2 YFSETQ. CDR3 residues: CASSTGTLSSYEQYF. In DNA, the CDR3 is TGCGCCAGCAGCACTGGGACTCTTAGCTCCTACGAGCAGTACTTC.

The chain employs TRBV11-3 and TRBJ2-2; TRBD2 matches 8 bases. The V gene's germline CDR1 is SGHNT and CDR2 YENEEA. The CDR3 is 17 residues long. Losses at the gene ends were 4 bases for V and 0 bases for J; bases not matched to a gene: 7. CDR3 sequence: CASSSSVGLANTGELFF. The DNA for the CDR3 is TGTGCCAGCAGCTCAAGCGTGGGACTAGCGAACACCGGGGAGCTGTTTTTT.